The clone carrying this T cell receptor (beta chain) was counted at least ten times. What it recognizes is unknown. Thyroid surgery was preceded by no treatment in any patient. In the authors' workflow: Clinicopathological groups differed in CDR3, with these differences serving to build a distant-metastasis classifier for papillary thyroid cancer. TCRdb reanalyzed the PCR reads via MiXCR. TCRdb assigned the V and J calls; the authors' analysis was not used. The sample has 14,000 to 15,000 clones, roughly a fifth seen once; the top ten hold around an eighth. These data originate in a study of metastatic and nonmetastatic thyroid tumors. Study background: Repertoire data that came from the blood and tumor or nodule tissue of malignant and benign thyroid patients were compared. Study outcomes and limitations: Reportedly, malignant thyroid tumors had significantly higher TCR beta diversity than benign nodules, in blood and tumor.

This CDR3 spans 16 amino acids. V was clipped by 5 bases and J by 0 bases; unmatched bases: 8. Germline assignment: CDR1 SGHNT and CDR2 YENEEA. The sequence was obtained from a female donor with papillary thyroid cancer or a benign thyroid nodule (not recorded which). Some clones in this sample may be carry-over from other donors' samples. Sequenced input: blood. The V and J genes are TRBV11-3 and TRBJ1-1; 8 bases fit TRBD1. CDR3 DNA sequence: TGTGCCAGCAGCCCGTTGGGACAGGTTGTGAACACTGAAGCTTTCTTT. This gives the protein CASSPLGQVVNTEAFF.